The 14 T cell receptor beta chains reported below all come from one sample, sequenced in a study of T cell repertoires in cytomegalovirus infection (dated by TCRdb to the late 2010s). The sample was run on an Illumina HiSeq 1500. TCRdb reprocessed the public reads (quality trimming at Q25 with fastp, clone calling with MiXCR) and kept in-frame beta chains. Rows matching on CDR3 protein sequence are summarized as one entry with the most common DNA and genes. The sample yields a few hundred thousand distinct CDR3 sequences; approximately 18% were counted once. The ten largest clonotypes hold approximately 10% of the sample. The sequenced sample was PBMCs. These receptors originate from a human donor in good health (CMV status not recorded). Some clones in this sample may be carry-over from other donors' samples.

The V call is TRBV6-2 or TRBV6-3, the J call TRBJ2-1; 7 positions match TRBD2. V shed 0 bases and J 7 bases; nucleotides not matched to a gene: 21. Germline CDR1 reads MNHEY; CDR2 reads SVGEGT. The CDR3 has 20 residues. The CDR3 loop reads CASSYSILVERLAGWNEQFF. The CDR3 nucleotides are TGTGCCAGCAGTTACTCGATTTTGGTCGAACGACTAGCTGGTTGGAATGAGCAGTTCTTC.

This clonotype was counted ten times or more. The chain combines TRBV7-8 with TRBJ2-7; TRBD1 matches 8 bases. The CDR3 runs to 15 residues. V trimming: 2 bases; J trimming: 5 bases; junction bases outside the gene matches: 8. Per germline, CDR1 SGHVS and CDR2 FQNEAQ. The CDR3 loop is CASSLTYRGRNEQYF. CDR3 DNA: TGTGCCAGCAGCTTAACATACAGGGGGAGGAACGAGCAGTACTTC.

The chain links TRBV29-1 to TRBJ2-2, with 8 nucleotides matching TRBD1. The CDR3 loop spans 14 amino acids. Germline CDR1 SQVTM, CDR2 ANQGSEA. V gave up 5 bases and J gave up 9 bases; unmatched junction bases: 11. CDR3 coding DNA: TGCAGCGTTCAGGACAGGGATTCTACCTGGGAGCTGTTTTTT. As protein: CSVQDRDSTWELFF.

In this sample, this clonotype turned up a few times. V is TRBV11-2 and J is TRBJ2-7; D is uncertain. V was cut by 3 bases and J by 3 bases, with 12 bases left in between. The CDR3 is 14 residues long. Germline V lookup: CDR1 SGHAT, CDR2 FQNNGV. CDR3 nucleotide sequence: TGTGCCAGCAGCTTCGGCACTGGGTACTACGAGCAGTACTTC. Its protein is CASSFGTGYYEQYF.

The rearrangement joins TRBV20-1 to TRBJ1-1; 9 bases map to TRBD1. V gave up 5 bases and J gave up 10 bases; unmatched junction bases: 2. CDR1 is DFQATT and CDR2 is SNEGSKA in the germline V gene (reference sequence). CDR3 length: 10 amino acids. CDR3 protein: CSAWGQGAFF. In nucleotides, the CDR3 is TGCAGTGCTTGGGGACAGGGAGCTTTCTTT.

This clonotype turned up a few times. The chain couples TRBV20-1 to TRBJ2-3; D assignment may be TRBD1 or TRBD2 (5 bases each). V lost 5 bases to trimming and J lost 1 base, with 13 bases between them. The CDR3 is made up of 14 amino acids. Looked up from germline, CDR1 is DFQATT and CDR2 is SNEGSKA (reference sequence). The CDR3 spells CSAPRGDGTDTQYF. The DNA for the CDR3 is TGCAGTGCTCCGAGGGGAGATGGCACAGATACGCAGTATTTT.

The gene calls are TRBV12-3 or TRBV12-4 and TRBJ1-2; D perhaps matches TRBD1 (5 bases). CDR3 length equals 14 residues. V was cut by 2 bases and J by 2 bases, with 9 bases left in between. This chain's CDR3 is CASSLRQINYGYTF. The CDR3 DNA reads as TGTGCCAGCAGTTTACGACAGATCAACTATGGCTACACCTTC.

This clonotype was observed a handful of times. The V call is TRBV28, the J call TRBJ2-2; 9 nucleotides align to TRBD1. CDR1 MDHEN and CDR2 SYDVKM come from the germline V gene. The CDR3 has 15 amino acids. V gave up 5 bases and J gave up 3 bases; unmatched junction bases: 4. The CDR3 DNA is TGTGCCAGCAGTCGGGGGACAGGGCACACCGGGGAGCTGTTTTTT. This sequence encodes CASSRGTGHTGELFF.

The V and J genes are TRBV20-1 and TRBJ2-1; 8 positions match TRBD2. The germline V gene has CDR1 DFQATT and CDR2 SNEGSKA (reference sequence). The V and J ends lost 1 base and 9 bases, in that order; junction bases with no gene match: 11. This CDR3 contains 15 residues. Here the CDR3 DNA reads TGCAGTGCTAGAGTTCCGGGAGGGGCCCGGGTTGAGCAGTTCTTC. As protein: CSARVPGGARVEQFF.

This clonotype has at least ten counts. The chain employs TRBV6-1 and TRBJ1-2; D gene ambiguous. Germline V gene sequence: CDR1 MNHNS, CDR2 SASEGT. The CDR3 is made up of 12 amino acids. Trimming removed 10 bases from V and 0 bases from J, with 9 bases in between. The CDR3 loop is CATGGPNYGYTF. In DNA form, the CDR3 reads TGTGCCACGGGAGGACCTAACTATGGCTACACCTTC.

This clonotype was observed many times. The V and J genes are TRBV28 and TRBJ2-1, with 11 bases fitting TRBD2. The J segment lost 6 bases and the V segment lost 3 bases, leaving 7 bases of the junction unmatched. CDR1 MDHEN and CDR2 SYDVKM come from the germline V gene. This CDR3 is 16 amino acids long. CDR3 sequence (DNA): TGTGCCAGCAGTTTCTCGACTAGCGGGGATTCCAATGAGCAGTTCTTC. Its protein product is CASSFSTSGDSNEQFF. Combining the CDR3 with reference TRBV28 and TRBJ2-1 gives the whole variable domain DVKVTQSSRYLVKRTGEKVFLECVQDMDHENMFWYRQDPGLGLRLIYFSYDVKMKEKGDIPEGYSVSREKKERFSLILESASTNQTSMYLCASSFSTSGDSNEQFFGPGTRLTVL.

In this sample, this clonotype turned up many times. The CDR3 sequence: CASSSRGMANTEAFF. CDR3 DNA: TGTGCCAGCAGTTCTAGAGGGATGGCGAACACTGAAGCTTTCTTT. This sequence joins TRBV7-6 and TRBJ1-1; D gene uncertain. Germline loops: CDR1 SGHVS, CDR2 FNYEAQ. The CDR3 spans 15 residues. The V end was cut by 6 bases, the J end by 1 base, with 15 bases between.

The CDR3 coding sequence is TGCAGTGCTAGACGGCCCGACGTTTTAAACGAGCAGTACTTC. Translated: CSARRPDVLNEQYF. V usage is TRBV20-1 and J usage is TRBJ2-7; unclear D gene. The CDR3 is 14 residues long. Germline lookup yields CDR1 DFQATT and CDR2 SNEGSKA (reference sequence). V was cut by 2 bases and J by 5 bases, with 16 bases left in between.

This clonotype was picked up many times. The CDR3 loop is CASVSRLAGSYEQYF. The CDR3, as DNA: TGTGCCAGCGTCAGTCGGCTAGCGGGGTCCTACGAGCAGTACTTC. The V call is TRBV7-2, the J call TRBJ2-7, with 9 nucleotides matching TRBD2. CDR3 length: 15 residues. The ends lost 8 bases at V and 1 base at J; junction bases unmatched: 9. Germline V gene data show CDR1 as SGHTA and CDR2 as FQGNSA.